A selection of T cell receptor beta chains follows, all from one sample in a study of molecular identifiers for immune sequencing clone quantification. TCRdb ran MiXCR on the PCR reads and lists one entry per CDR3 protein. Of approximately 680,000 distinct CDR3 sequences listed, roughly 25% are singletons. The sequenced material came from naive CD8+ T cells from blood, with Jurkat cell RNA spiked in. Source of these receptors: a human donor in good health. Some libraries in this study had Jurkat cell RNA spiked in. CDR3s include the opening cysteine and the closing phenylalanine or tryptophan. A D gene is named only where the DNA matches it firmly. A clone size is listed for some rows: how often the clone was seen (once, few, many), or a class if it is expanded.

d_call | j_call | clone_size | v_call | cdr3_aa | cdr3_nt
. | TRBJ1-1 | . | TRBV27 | CASSFSSRGMNTEAFF | TGTGCCAGCAGTTTCTCATCCAGGGGCATGAACACTGAAGCTTTCTTT
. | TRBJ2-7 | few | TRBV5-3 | CASSWEDAYEQYF | TGTGCCAGCAGCTGGGAAGATGCCTACGAGCAGTACTTC
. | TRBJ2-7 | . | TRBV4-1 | CTSNQRVNSYEQYF | TGCACCAGCAACCAAAGAGTGAACTCCTACGAGCAGTACTTC
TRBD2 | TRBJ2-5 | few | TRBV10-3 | CAISETSGGLASYF | TGTGCCATCAGTGAGACTAGCGGGGGGCTGGCTTCTTACTTC
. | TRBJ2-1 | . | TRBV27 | CASSSLQGYVVNEQFF | TGTGCCAGCAGTTCCCTACAGGGATACGTCGTAAATGAGCAGTTCTTC
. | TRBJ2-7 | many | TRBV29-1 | CSVEEGAGTYEQYF | TGCAGCGTTGAAGAAGGAGCAGGGACCTACGAGCAGTACTTC
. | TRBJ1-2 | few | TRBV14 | CASSPPKGGATVGYTF | TGTGCCAGCAGCCCCCCAAAAGGGGGGGCTACGGTTGGCTACACCTTC
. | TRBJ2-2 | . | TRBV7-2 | CAGSLVAFSGGRTGELFF | TGTGCCGGCAGCTTAGTCGCATTTTCTGGGGGGAGGACCGGGGAGCTGTTTTTT
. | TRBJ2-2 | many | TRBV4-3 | CASSQDRGQGNTGELFF | TGCGCCAGCAGCCAAGATCGAGGGCAGGGGAACACCGGGGAGCTGTTTTTT
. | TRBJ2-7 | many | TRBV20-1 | CSARDQETYEQYF | TGCAGTGCTAGAGACCAGGAAACCTACGAGCAGTACTTC
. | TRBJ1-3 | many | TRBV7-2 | CASSLDGRGSGNTIYF | TGTGCCAGCAGCTTAGACGGCCGCGGCTCTGGAAACACCATATATTTT
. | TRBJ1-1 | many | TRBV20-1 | CSGGVGTEAFF | TGCAGTGGGGGGGTAGGCACTGAAGCTTTCTTT
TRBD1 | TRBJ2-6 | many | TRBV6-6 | CASTEQGVRGANVLTF | TGTGCCAGCACCGAGCAGGGGGTCCGGGGGGCCAACGTCCTGACTTTC
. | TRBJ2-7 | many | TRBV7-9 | CASSLGARNSYYEQYF | TGTGCCAGCAGCTTAGGCGCCCGAAACTCTTACTACGAGCAGTACTTC
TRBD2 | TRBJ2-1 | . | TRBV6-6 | CASSYWTSGPYNEQFF | TGTGCCAGCAGTTACTGGACTAGCGGACCCTACAATGAGCAGTTCTTC
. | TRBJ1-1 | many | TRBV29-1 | CSVDPPWGAGNTEAFF | TGCAGCGTTGATCCCCCCTGGGGGGCCGGGAACACTGAAGCTTTCTTT
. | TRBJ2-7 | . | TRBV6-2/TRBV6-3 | CASSIYLAYEQYF | TGTGCCAGCAGCATTTACTTGGCCTACGAGCAGTACTTC
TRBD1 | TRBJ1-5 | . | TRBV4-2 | CARSPSPGTGVGSNPPQHF | TGTGCCCGCAGCCCAAGCCCCGGGACAGGGGTAGGAAGCAATCCGCCCCAGCATTTT
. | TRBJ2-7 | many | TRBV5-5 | CASSLAYSAYEQYF | TGTGCCAGCAGCTTGGCCTACTCAGCCTACGAGCAGTACTTC
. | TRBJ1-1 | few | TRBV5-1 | CASSSTQGTEAFF | TGCGCCAGCAGCAGTACACAGGGCACTGAAGCTTTCTTT
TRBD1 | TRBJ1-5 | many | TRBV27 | CASSFGTGAHQPQHF | TGTGCCAGCAGTTTTGGGACAGGGGCTCATCAGCCCCAGCATTTT
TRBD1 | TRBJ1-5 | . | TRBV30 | CAWGTGTASNQPQHF | TGTGCCTGGGGTACCGGGACAGCGAGCAATCAGCCCCAGCATTTT
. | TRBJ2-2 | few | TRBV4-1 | CASSQDVMYTGELFF | TGCGCCAGCAGCCAAGATGTGATGTACACCGGGGAGCTGTTTTTT
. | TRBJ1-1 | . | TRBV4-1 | CASRPALGPRSPAAFF | TGCGCCAGCCGCCCAGCCCTCGGGCCCCGTTCCCCTGCAGCTTTCTTT
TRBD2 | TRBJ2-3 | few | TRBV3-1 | CASSPTGTSGSTQYF | TGTGCCAGCAGCCCAACCGGGACTAGCGGGAGTACGCAGTATTTT
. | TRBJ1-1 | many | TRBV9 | CASSYLAGAEAFF | TGTGCCAGCAGCTACCTGGCGGGAGCTGAAGCTTTCTTT
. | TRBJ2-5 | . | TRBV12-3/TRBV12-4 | CASSYSGVRETQYF | TGTGCCAGCAGTTATTCAGGGGTGAGAGAGACCCAGTACTTC
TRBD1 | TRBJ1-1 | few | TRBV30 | CAWTTTGGTEAFF | TGTGCCTGGACAACGACAGGGGGCACTGAAGCTTTCTTT
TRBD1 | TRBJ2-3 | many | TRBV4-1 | CASSQYQDRSTDTQYF | TGCGCCAGCAGCCAGTACCAGGACAGGAGCACAGATACGCAGTATTTT
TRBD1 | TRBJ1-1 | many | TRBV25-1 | CASSEQTGGRDEAFF | TGTGCCAGCAGTGAACAGACAGGGGGAAGGGATGAAGCTTTCTTT
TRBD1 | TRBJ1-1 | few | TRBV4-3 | CASSQERAGGNTEAFF | TGCGCCAGCAGCCAAGAACGGGCAGGGGGGAACACTGAAGCTTTCTTT
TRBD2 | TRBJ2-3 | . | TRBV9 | CASSVGLAGGSDTQYF | TGTGCCAGCAGCGTAGGACTAGCGGGGGGATCAGATACGCAGTATTTT
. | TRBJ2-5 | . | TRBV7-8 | CASSLAETGDAYQEAQYF | TGTGCCAGCAGCTTAGCGGAAACAGGAGATGCGTACCAAGAGGCCCAGTACTTC
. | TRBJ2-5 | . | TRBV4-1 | CASSRLDWEETQYF | TGCGCCAGCAGCCGACTTGACTGGGAAGAGACCCAGTACTTC
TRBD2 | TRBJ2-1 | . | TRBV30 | CAWSVSGGFEQFF | TGTGCCTGGAGTGTTAGCGGGGGCTTTGAGCAGTTCTTC
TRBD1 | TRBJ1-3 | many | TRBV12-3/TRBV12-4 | CASSLYRGPGNTIYF | TGTGCCAGCAGTTTGTACAGGGGGCCTGGAAACACCATATATTTT
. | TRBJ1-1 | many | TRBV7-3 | CASSLTGASHTEAFF | TGTGCCAGCAGCTTAACAGGGGCTAGCCACACTGAAGCTTTCTTT
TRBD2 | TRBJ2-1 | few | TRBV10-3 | CAKARGSGTSNEQFF | TGTGCCAAAGCTCGAGGCAGCGGGACCTCCAATGAGCAGTTCTTC
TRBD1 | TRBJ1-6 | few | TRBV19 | CASSLGQGALSPLHF | TGTGCCAGTAGTCTCGGACAGGGGGCTCTATCACCCCTCCACTTT
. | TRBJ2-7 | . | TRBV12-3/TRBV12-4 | CASSLFPGTAYEQYF | TGTGCCAGCAGTTTATTTCCAGGGACGGCCTACGAGCAGTACTTC
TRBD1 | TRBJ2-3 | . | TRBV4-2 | CASSQGTGMGDTQYF | TGTGCCAGCAGCCAGGGGACAGGGATGGGAGATACGCAGTATTTT
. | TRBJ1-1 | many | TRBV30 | CAWSVGPGGTEAFF | TGTGCCTGGAGTGTGGGGCCCGGAGGCACTGAAGCTTTCTTT
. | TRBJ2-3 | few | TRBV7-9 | CASSLPWTSTDTQYF | TGTGCCAGCAGCTTACCGTGGACTAGCACAGATACGCAGTATTTT
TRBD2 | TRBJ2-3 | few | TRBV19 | CASSMLAGADTQYF | TGTGCCAGTAGTATGCTAGCGGGAGCAGATACGCAGTATTTT